These 23 T cell receptor beta chains originate from one sample sequenced in a study of blood T cell repertoires in COVID-19. The table came from immunoSEQ multiplex PCR; TCRdb's copy has only in-frame clones and leaves some out. The sample contains over 60,000 clones, about 87% of which appear only once. Sequenced input: peripheral blood. These receptors all stem from a man in his sixties or seventies with acute or convalescent COVID-19.

This CDR3 reads CASSLAGGTSYGYTF. In DNA, the CDR3 is TGTGCCAGCAGCTTAGCGGGGGGGACTTCCTATGGCTACACCTTC. The V gene is TRBV7-8, the J gene TRBJ1-2; maybe TRBD1 (5 bases). The CDR3 spans 15 residues. CDR1 and CDR2 from the germline V gene are SGHVS and FQNEAQ. The ends were cut back, 0 bases at V and 4 bases at J, with 12 bases in the middle.

The chain uses TRBV6-1 and TRBJ1-1; the match to TRBD1 covers 7 bases. Germline V gives CDR1 MNHNS, CDR2 SASEGT. The CDR3 contains 15 residues. Losses at the gene ends were 2 bases for V and 4 bases for J; bases not matched to a gene: 7. The chain's CDR3 is CASSESTGAGTEAFF. The CDR3 DNA sequence: TGTGCCAGCAGTGAATCTACAGGGGCAGGCACTGAAGCTTTCTTT.

The chain carries TRBV7-2 and TRBJ2-1; 15 nucleotides match TRBD2. Unmatched junction bases numbered 3, after V lost 3 bases and J lost 3 bases. This CDR3 comprises 17 residues. CDR1 SGHTA and CDR2 FQGNSA come from the germline V gene. The CDR3 reads CASSLGTSGRYYNEQFF. In DNA form, the CDR3 reads TGTGCCAGCAGCTTGGGGACTAGCGGGAGGTACTACAATGAGCAGTTCTTC.

The chain couples TRBV5-1 to TRBJ1-1; TRBD1 is a possible D gene (5 bases). Germline V gene lookup returns CDR1 SGHRS and CDR2 YFSETQ. The CDR3 contains 14 residues. V lost 4 bases, J lost 7 bases, and 17 bases lay in between. The CDR3 spells CASSQTATFDEAFF. The CDR3 DNA follows: TGCGCCAGCAGCCAGACAGCCACCTTCGATGAAGCTTTCTTT.

The gene calls are TRBV19 and TRBJ1-2; D ambiguous. This CDR3 is built from 16 residues. V lost 6 bases and J lost 0, with 17 bases in between. CDR1 is LNHDA, CDR2 SQIVND, per germline (reference sequence). This CDR3 is CASRASRFQANYGYTF. The CDR3 coding sequence is TGTGCCAGTAGAGCGAGCAGATTCCAAGCTAACTATGGCTACACCTTC.

This clone has only a few counts. The chain is built from TRBV28 and TRBJ1-2, with a weak D call TRBD1 (5 bases). Germline assignment: CDR1 MDHEN and CDR2 SYDVKM. Trimming shortened V by 3 bases and J by 3 bases, and 8 bases separated the two germline ends. This CDR3 contains 13 residues. In nucleotides, the CDR3 is TGTGCCAGCAGTTTCGGAGGGGACTATGGCTACACCTTC. Amino acid sequence: CASSFGGDYGYTF.

The rearrangement uses TRBV7-8 and TRBJ1-5; 7 bases are shared with TRBD1. The CDR3 is 15 amino acids. Germline V CDR1 and CDR2: SGHVS, FQNEAQ. J gave up 2 bases and V 5 bases, and 6 bases lay outside the gene matches. The CDR3 loop is CASSPDRAGNQPQHF. The CDR3, as DNA: TGTGCCAGCAGCCCCGACAGGGCTGGCAATCAGCCCCAGCATTTT.

V is TRBV7-2 and J is TRBJ2-7; D is perhaps TRBD2 (5 bases). V gave up 5 bases and J gave up 5 bases, with 13 bases separating them. The germline V gene has CDR1 SGHTA and CDR2 FQGNSA. CDR3 length: 13 amino acids. Written as DNA, the CDR3 is TGTGCCAGCAGCATCTCCGGGAACAACGAGCAGTACTTC. Translated: CASSISGNNEQYF.

V is TRBV28 and J is TRBJ1-1; D remains unclear. The CDR3 contains 13 residues. V lost 1 base to trimming and J lost 4 bases, with 7 bases between them. CDR1 is MDHEN, CDR2 SYDVKM, per germline. CDR3 sequence (DNA): TGTGCCAGCAGTTTATATTCCGGCACTGAAGCTTTCTTT. Amino acid sequence: CASSLYSGTEAFF.

This chain uses TRBV19 with TRBJ1-2; possibly TRBD1 for D (5 bases). The V end was cut by 7 bases, the J end by 0 bases, with 6 bases between. The CDR3 is 12 amino acids. In germline, CDR1 is LNHDA, CDR2 SQIVND (reference sequence). CDR3 amino acids: CASNRPNYGYTF. DNA of the CDR3: TGTGCCAGTAACAGGCCTAACTATGGCTACACCTTC.

V is TRBV5-1 and J is TRBJ1-2; D ambiguous. V gave up 4 bases and J gave up 8 bases, with 12 bases separating them. The CDR3 sequence is 12 residues long. Germline values: CDR1 SGHRS, CDR2 YFSETQ. The CDR3 loop reads CASSAERAGYTF. The CDR3 nucleotides are TGCGCCAGCAGCGCTGAGAGGGCAGGCTACACCTTC.

This clone was picked up one time. Other nucleotide sequences from this sample produce the same CDR3. The chain uses TRBV30 and TRBJ1-1; D is possibly TRBD1 (6 bases). Between the trimmed V and J ends, which lost 0 bases and 2 bases, there was a span of 7 bases. The CDR3 extends over 13 amino acids. Germline CDR1 reads GTSNPN; CDR2 reads SVGIG (reference sequence). DNA for the CDR3: TGTGCCTGGAGTGTAGGGGGTAACACTGAAGCTTTCTTT. Its translation: CAWSVGGNTEAFF. Full variable domain (missing parts from reference TRBV30 and TRBJ1-1): SQTIHQWPATLVQPVGSPLSLECTVEGTSNPNLYWYRQAAGRGLQLLFYSVGIGQISSEVPQNLSASRPQDRQFILSSKKLLLSDSGFYLCAWSVGGNTEAFFGQGTRLTVV.

This chain links TRBV5-1 with TRBJ2-1, with 11 positions matching TRBD2. Germline CDR1 and CDR2: SGHRS and YFSETQ. V was clipped by 3 bases and J by 6 bases; unmatched bases: 11. There are 17 residues in the CDR3. The CDR3 DNA is TGCGCCAGCAGCTACACATTCGGTAGCGGGGGGGCCAATGAGCAGTTCTTC. Residues: CASSYTFGSGGANEQFF.

J is TRBJ2-7 and V is TRBV19, with 9 nucleotides matching TRBD2. The germline V gene encodes CDR1 LNHDA and CDR2 SQIVND (reference sequence). The CDR3 has 15 residues. The V segment lost 3 bases and the J segment 1 base; nucleotides outside the gene matches: 4. The chain's CDR3 is CASSISREGSYEQYF. The CDR3 coding sequence is TGTGCCAGTAGTATCTCGCGGGAGGGTTCCTACGAGCAGTACTTC. The full variable domain, its missing parts supplied by reference TRBV19 and TRBJ2-7, is DGGITQSPKYLFRKEGQNVTLSCEQNLNHDAMYWYRQDPGQGLRLIYYSQIVNDFQKGDIAEGYSVSREKKESFPLTVTSAQKNPTAFYLCASSISREGSYEQYFGPGTRLTVT.

This clone was counted once. The V gene is TRBV18, the J gene TRBJ1-1; tentative D call: TRBD1 (6 bases). Trimming took off 3 bases at V and 4 bases at J, with 15 bases between the two ends. Germline V lookup: CDR1 KGHSH, CDR2 LQKENI. The CDR3 length is 15 residues. DNA for the CDR3: TGTGCCAGCTCACCGACGGGGGGCGGGGGCACTGAAGCTTTCTTT. Protein sequence: CASSPTGGGGTEAFF.

CDR3 region: CASSPQLPGANVLTF. Written as DNA, the CDR3 is TGTGCCAGCAGCCCCCAGTTACCTGGGGCCAACGTCCTGACTTTC. The rearrangement joins TRBV7-2 to TRBJ2-6; D is unresolved. CDR3 length: 15 amino acids. Trimming removed 5 bases from V and 2 bases from J, with 10 bases in between. Germline loops: CDR1 SGHTA, CDR2 FQGNSA.

This clone was picked up one time. The chain carries TRBV6-5 and TRBJ1-1; 7 positions match TRBD1. V was pared by 9 bases and J by 7 bases, with 8 bases of the junction left unmatched. CDR1 MNHEY and CDR2 SVGAGI come from the germline V gene. The CDR3 extends over 12 amino acids. The DNA of the CDR3 is TGTGCCAGTAGAACAGGGGCGGATGAAGCTTTCTTT. It specifies CASRTGADEAFF.

The chain is built from TRBV6-6 and TRBJ2-1; D is unclear. CDR3 size: 11 residues. Germline CDR1 is MNHNY and CDR2 is SVGAGI (reference sequence). Trimming took off 5 bases at V and 8 bases at J, with 7 bases between the two ends. The CDR3 protein is CASSNLDEQFF. The CDR3 nucleotides are TGTGCCAGCAGTAACCTAGATGAGCAGTTCTTC.

In nucleotides, the CDR3 is TGTGCCAGCAGCGTAGCTAACAATCAGCCCCAGCATTTT. It translates to CASSVANNQPQHF. The rearrangement uses TRBV9 and TRBJ1-5; no reliable D call. The germline CDR1 and CDR2 sequences are SGDLS and YYNGEE. There are 13 residues in the CDR3. V was clipped by 0 bases and J by 3 bases, with 4 bases between them.

The rearrangement links TRBV6-4 to TRBJ2-2; D gene uncertain. The V end was cut by 4 bases, the J end by 5 bases, with 8 bases between. Germline CDR1 MRHNA, CDR2 SNTAGT. The CDR3 extends over 13 amino acids. CDR3 protein: CASSATHTGELFF. The CDR3 DNA is TGTGCCAGCAGTGCTACTCATACCGGGGAGCTGTTTTTT.

The chain is built from TRBV5-6 and TRBJ1-4, with D perhaps TRBD1 (5 bases). Trimming stripped 2 bases from V and 7 bases from J, with 12 bases between. Germline assignment: CDR1 SGHDT and CDR2 YYEEEE. CDR3 size: 14 residues. CDR3 in amino acids: CASSLNGGGEKLFF. CDR3 DNA: TGTGCCAGCAGCTTAAACGGGGGTGGTGAAAAACTGTTTTTT.

The chain couples TRBV29-1 to TRBJ1-1; maybe TRBD1 (5 bases). The CDR3 has 13 residues. V lost 4 bases and J lost 0, with 9 bases in between. Per germline, CDR1 SQVTM and CDR2 ANQGSEA. The CDR3 coding sequence is TGCAGCGTTGCCGCAGGGATGAACACTGAAGCTTTCTTT. Amino acid sequence: CSVAAGMNTEAFF.

The chain employs TRBV27 and TRBJ1-1; 9 nucleotides line up with TRBD1. The length of the CDR3 is 13 residues. CDR1 MNHEY and CDR2 SMNVEV come from the germline V gene (reference sequence). The V and J ends lost 4 bases and 5 bases, in that order; junction bases with no gene match: 2. CDR3 sequence (DNA): TGTGCCAGCAGTTCGGACAGGGGAACTGAAGCTTTCTTT. The encoded protein is CASSSDRGTEAFF.